This T cell receptor (beta chain) was identified in a study of CD8+CD57+ T cells in acquired aplastic anemia. Study-wide context: Sorting CD4+ and CD8+ cells gave DNA averaging approximately 3 ug.

Genomic DNA, serving as template, underwent TCR beta VDJ and CDR3 profiling. TCRdb reprocessed the reads via MiXCR and lists one record per CDR3 protein. The sample has about 98,000 distinct CDR3 sequences, 65% to 70% seen once. Selection for sequencing was limited to patients who had shown CD8+CD57+ cell expansion by flow cytometry. Blood sampling was performed on the patients, and none of them had received therapy by then. CDR3 length equals 15 residues. The V gene lost 0 bases and the J gene lost 4 bases, with 11 bases spanning the gap. Per the germline V gene, CDR1 is MGHDK and CDR2 is SYGVNS. Material: sorted CD4+, CD8+, or CD8+CD57+ T cells (not recorded which) from PBMCs. The chain combines TRBV25-1 with TRBJ2-3; D is unresolved. The TCR sequence derives from a human donor with aplastic anemia. CDR3 DNA: TGTGCCAGCAGTGAATACTCCACCTTCGCAGATACGCAGTATTTT. It yields the protein CASSEYSTFADTQYF. The full variable domain, rest sourced from reference TRBV25-1 and TRBJ2-3, is EADIYQTPRYLVIGTGKKITLECSQTMGHDKMYWYQQDPGMELHLIHYSYGVNSTEKGDLSSESTVSRIRTEHFPLTLESARPSHTSQYLCASSEYSTFADTQYFGPGTRLTVL.